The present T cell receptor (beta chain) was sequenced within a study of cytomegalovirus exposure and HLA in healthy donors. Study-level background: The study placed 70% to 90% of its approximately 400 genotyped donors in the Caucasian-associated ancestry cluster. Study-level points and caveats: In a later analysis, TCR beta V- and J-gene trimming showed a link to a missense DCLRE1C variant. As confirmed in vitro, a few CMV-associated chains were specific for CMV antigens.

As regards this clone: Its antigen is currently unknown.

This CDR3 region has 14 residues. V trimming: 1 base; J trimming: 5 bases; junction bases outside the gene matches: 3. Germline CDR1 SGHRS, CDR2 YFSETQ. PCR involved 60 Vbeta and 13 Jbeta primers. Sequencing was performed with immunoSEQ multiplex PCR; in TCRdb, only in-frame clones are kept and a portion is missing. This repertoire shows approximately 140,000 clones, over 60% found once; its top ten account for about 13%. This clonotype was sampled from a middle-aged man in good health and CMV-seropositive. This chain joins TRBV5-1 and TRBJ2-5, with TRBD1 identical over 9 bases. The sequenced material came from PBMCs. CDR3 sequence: CASSLMGTGETQYF. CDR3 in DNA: TGCGCCAGCAGCTTGATGGGGACAGGGGAGACCCAGTACTTC. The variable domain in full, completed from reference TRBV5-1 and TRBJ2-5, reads KAGVTQTPRYLIKTRGQQVTLSCSPISGHRSVSWYQQTPGQGLQFLFEYFSETQRNKGNFPGRFSGRQFSNSRSEMNVSTLELGDSALYLCASSLMGTGETQYFGPGTRLLVL.